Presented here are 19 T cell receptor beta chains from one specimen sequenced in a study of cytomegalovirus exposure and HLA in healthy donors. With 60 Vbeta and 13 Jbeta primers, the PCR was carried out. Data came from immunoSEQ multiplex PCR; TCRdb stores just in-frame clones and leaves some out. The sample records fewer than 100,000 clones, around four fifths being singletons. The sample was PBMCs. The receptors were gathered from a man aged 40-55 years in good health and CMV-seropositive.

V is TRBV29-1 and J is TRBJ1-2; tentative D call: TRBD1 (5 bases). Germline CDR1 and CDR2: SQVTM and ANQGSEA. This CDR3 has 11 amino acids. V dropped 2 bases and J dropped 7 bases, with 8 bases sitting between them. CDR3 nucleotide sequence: TGCAGCGTTGAACAGGGCTCTGGCTACACCTTC. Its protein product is CSVEQGSGYTF.

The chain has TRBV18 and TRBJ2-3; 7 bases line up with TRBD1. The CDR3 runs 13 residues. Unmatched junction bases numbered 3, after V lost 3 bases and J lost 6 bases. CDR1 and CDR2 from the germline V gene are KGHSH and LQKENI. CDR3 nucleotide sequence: TGTGCCAGCTCACCGGACAGGCGGGATACGCAGTATTTT. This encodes CASSPDRRDTQYF.

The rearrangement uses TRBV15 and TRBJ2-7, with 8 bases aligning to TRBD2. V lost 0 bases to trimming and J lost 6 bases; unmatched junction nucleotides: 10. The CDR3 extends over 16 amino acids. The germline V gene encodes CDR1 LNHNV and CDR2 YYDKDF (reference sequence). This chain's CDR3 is CATSREGVAGRTEQYF. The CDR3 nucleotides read TGTGCCACCAGCAGAGAAGGAGTAGCGGGAAGGACCGAGCAGTACTTC.

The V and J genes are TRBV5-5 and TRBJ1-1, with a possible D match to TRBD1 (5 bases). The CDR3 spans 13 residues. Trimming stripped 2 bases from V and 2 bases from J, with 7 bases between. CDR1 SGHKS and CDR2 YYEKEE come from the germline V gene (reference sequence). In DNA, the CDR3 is TGTGCCAGCAGCTTTCAGGGAAACACTGAAGCTTTCTTT. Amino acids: CASSFQGNTEAFF.

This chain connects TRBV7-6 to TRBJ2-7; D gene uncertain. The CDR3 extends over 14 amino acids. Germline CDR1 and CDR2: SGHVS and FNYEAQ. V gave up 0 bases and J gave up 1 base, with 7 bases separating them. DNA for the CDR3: TGTGCCAGCAGCTTAGCGCAGAATTCCTACGAGCAGTACTTC. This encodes CASSLAQNSYEQYF.

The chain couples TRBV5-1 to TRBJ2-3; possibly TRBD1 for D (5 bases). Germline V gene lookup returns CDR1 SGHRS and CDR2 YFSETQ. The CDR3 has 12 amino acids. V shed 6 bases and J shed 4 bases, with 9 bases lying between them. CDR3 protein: CASKDTSDTQYF. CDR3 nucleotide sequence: TGCGCCAGCAAGGACACTTCAGATACGCAGTATTTT.

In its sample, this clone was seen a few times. In DNA, the CDR3 is TGTGCCAGCAGACTGACTAGCGGGGGCCACGCTGAGCAGTTCTTC. Its translation: CASRLTSGGHAEQFF. The chain is built from TRBV6-5 and TRBJ2-1, with 12 bases identical to TRBD2. CDR1 and CDR2 from the germline V gene are MNHEY and SVGAGI. This CDR3 spans 15 amino acids. V trimming: 6 bases; J trimming: 9 bases; junction bases outside the gene matches: 9.

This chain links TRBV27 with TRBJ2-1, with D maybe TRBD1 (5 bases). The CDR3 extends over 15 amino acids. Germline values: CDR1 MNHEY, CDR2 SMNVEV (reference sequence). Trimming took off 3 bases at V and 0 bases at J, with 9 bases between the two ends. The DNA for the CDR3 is TGTGCCAGCAGTTTGCGACAGAACTCCTACAATGAGCAGTTCTTC. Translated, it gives CASSLRQNSYNEQFF.

Written as DNA, the CDR3 is TGTGCCAGCAGCCTTTCGGACAGGGATGGGACCCAGTACTTC. It yields the protein CASSLSDRDGTQYF. The chain recombines TRBV7-9 with TRBJ2-5; 8 bases fit TRBD1. Germline CDR1 reads SEHNR; CDR2 reads FQNEAQ (reference sequence). J gave up 7 bases and V 5 bases, and 9 bases lay outside the gene matches. This CDR3 contains 14 residues.

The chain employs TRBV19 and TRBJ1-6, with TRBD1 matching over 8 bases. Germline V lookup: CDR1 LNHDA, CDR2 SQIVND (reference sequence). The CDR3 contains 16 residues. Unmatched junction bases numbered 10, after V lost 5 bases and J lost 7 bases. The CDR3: CASSPDPTGGNSPLHF. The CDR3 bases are TGTGCCAGTAGTCCCGACCCCACAGGGGGGAATTCACCCCTCCACTTT.

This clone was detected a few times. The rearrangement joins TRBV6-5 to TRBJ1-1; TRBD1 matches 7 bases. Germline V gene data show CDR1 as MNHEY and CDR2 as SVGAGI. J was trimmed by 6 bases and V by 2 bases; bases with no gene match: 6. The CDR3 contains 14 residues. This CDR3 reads CASSYLDRAPEAFF. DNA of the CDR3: TGTGCCAGCAGTTACCTAGACAGGGCCCCTGAAGCTTTCTTT.

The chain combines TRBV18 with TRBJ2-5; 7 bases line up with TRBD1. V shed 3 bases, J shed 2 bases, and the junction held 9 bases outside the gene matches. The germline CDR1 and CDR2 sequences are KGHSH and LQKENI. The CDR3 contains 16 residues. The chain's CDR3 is CASSPGDSLFQETQYF. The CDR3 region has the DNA TGTGCCAGCTCACCTGGGGACAGTCTCTTTCAAGAGACCCAGTACTTC.

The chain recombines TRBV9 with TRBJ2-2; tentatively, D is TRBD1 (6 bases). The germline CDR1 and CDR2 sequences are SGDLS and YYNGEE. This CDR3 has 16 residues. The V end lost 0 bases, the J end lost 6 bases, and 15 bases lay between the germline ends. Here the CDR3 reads CASSVVAGATAGELFF. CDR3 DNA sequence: TGTGCCAGCAGCGTAGTCGCAGGGGCGACAGCCGGGGAGCTGTTTTTT.

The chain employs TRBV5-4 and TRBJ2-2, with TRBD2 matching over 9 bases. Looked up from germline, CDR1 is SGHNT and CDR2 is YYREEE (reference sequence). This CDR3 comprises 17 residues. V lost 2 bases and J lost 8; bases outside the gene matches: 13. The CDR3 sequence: CASSFAQSSGNTGELFF. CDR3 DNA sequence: TGTGCCAGCAGCTTTGCCCAATCTAGCGGGAATACAGGGGAGCTGTTTTTT. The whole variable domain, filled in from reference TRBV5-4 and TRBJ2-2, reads ETGVTQSPTHLIKTRGQQVTLRCSSQSGHNTVSWYQQALGQGPQFIFQYYREEENGRGNFPPRFSGLQFPNYSSELNVNALELDDSALYLCASSFAQSSGNTGELFFGEGSRLTVL.

CDR3 loop: CASSQTGGNSYNSPLHF. The CDR3 DNA reads as TGTGCCAGCAGCCAGACAGGGGGTAACTCCTATAATTCACCCCTCCACTTT. J is TRBJ1-6 and V is TRBV7-9, with 9 bases lining up with TRBD1. Trimming removed 5 bases from V and 0 bases from J; junction bases left unmatched: 5. The germline V gene has CDR1 SEHNR and CDR2 FQNEAQ (reference sequence). The CDR3 extends over 17 amino acids. The full variable domain, rest sourced from reference TRBV7-9 and TRBJ1-6, is DTGVSQNPRHKITKRGQNVTFRCDPISEHNRLYWYRQTLGQGPEFLTYFQNEAQLEKSRLLSDRFSAERPKGSFSTLEIQRTEQGDSAMYLCASSQTGGNSYNSPLHFGNGTRLTVT.

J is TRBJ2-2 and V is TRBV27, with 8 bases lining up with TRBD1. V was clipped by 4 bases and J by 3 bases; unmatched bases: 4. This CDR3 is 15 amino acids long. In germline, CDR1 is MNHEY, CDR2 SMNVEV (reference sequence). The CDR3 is CASSSPQGDTGELFF. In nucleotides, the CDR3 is TGTGCCAGCAGTTCCCCACAGGGGGACACCGGGGAGCTGTTTTTT.

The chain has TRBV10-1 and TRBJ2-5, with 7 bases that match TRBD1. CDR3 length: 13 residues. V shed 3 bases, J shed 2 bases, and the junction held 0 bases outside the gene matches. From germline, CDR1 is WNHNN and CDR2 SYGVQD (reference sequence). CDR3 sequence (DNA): TGCGCCAGCAGTGACAGGGGGCAAGAGACCCAGTACTTC. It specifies CASSDRGQETQYF.

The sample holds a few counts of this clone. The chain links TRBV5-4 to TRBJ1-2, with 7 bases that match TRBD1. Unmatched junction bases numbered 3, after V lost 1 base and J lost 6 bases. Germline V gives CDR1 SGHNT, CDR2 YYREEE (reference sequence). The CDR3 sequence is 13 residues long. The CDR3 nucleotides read TGTGCCAGCAGCTTGTTTACAGGGGATGGCTACACCTTC. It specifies CASSLFTGDGYTF.

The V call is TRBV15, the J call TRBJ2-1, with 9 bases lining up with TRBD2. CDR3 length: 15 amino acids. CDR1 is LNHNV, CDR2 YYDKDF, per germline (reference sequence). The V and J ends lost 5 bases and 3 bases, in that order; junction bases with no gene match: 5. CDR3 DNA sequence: TGTGCCACCAGCCTTAGCGGGAGCCGCTACAATGAGCAGTTCTTC. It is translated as CATSLSGSRYNEQFF.